Reported below is one TCR beta chain. Its specificity is not known. The CDR3 loop spans 12 amino acids. V lost 3 bases and J 6 bases, leaving 8 bases between the germline ends. This sample stems from a study of T cell responses to AZD1222 COVID-19 vaccine. Points from the study as a whole: A reported finding is that nearly half of spike-specific TCRs target unmutated variant regions.

Sequenced by immunoSEQ multiplex PCR; TCRdb stores in-frame clones only, minus some. The data contain about 140,000 clones, roughly 92% of them singletons. The source is an adult who received the AZD1222 COVID-19 vaccine. This sample comprised peripheral blood, obtained 28 days after the second AZD1222 dose. This chain joins TRBV12-3 or TRBV12-4 and TRBJ1-2; the D gene is possibly TRBD1 (5 bases). CDR3 in DNA: TGTGCCAGCAGTTTTTGGGGACATGGCTACACCTTC. Translating gives CASSFWGHGYTF.